This T cell receptor beta chain comes out of a study of shared clonotypes between healthy human individuals. Note on this clone: This sample also contains other DNA sequences that code for the same CDR3.

Naive CD4+ cells were CD45RA-selected; the remaining cells were memory. Researchers ran the assay at a deep level. A roughly 220 ng quantity of DNA, roughly 29,000 T cell genomes, went into the sorted-subset replicate PCRs. Repertoires were generated with immunoSEQ multiplex PCR, while TCRdb's copy carries only in-frame clones and drops some. The sample has fewer than 1.8 million clones, approximately 98.5% seen once. The CDR3 loop spans 15 amino acids. With 1 base removed from V and 0 bases from J, the gap between germline ends came to 6 bases. Germline values: CDR1 SGHTA, CDR2 FQGNSA. The chain employs TRBV7-2 and TRBJ2-2; D remains unclear. Sequenced material: naive CD4+ T cells sorted from blood. This sample's subset: CD45RA+ positively selected. This TCR was recovered from a man younger than 45 in good health. CDR3: CASSLGPANTGELFF. As DNA, the CDR3 is TGTGCCAGCAGCTTAGGGCCGGCGAACACCGGGGAGCTGTTTTTT.